One and the same sample provided the 21 T cell receptor beta chains below, sequenced in a study of shared clonotypes between healthy human individuals. Clones were sequenced by immunoSEQ multiplex PCR, and TCRdb holds only the in-frame ones, with some missing. The repertoire has about 450,000 clones, 70% to 85% of them found once; the top ten carry about an eighth. Material for sequencing was PBMCs. The receptors originated from a woman aged 40 to 50 in good health. Some clones in this sample may be carry-over from other donors' samples.

This chain links TRBV21-1 with TRBJ2-5; TRBD1 is the table's D call, not checked against the DNA. TRBV21-1 is a recognized pseudogene. CDR3 size: 15 residues. CDR3 in amino acids: CASSSGTGVAETQYF. In DNA form, the CDR3 reads TGTGCCAGCAGCAGCGGGACAGGGGTTGCGGAGACCCAGTACTTC.

V gene TRBV7-2 combines with J gene TRBJ2-1; D remains ambiguous. From germline, CDR1 is SGHTA and CDR2 FQGNSA. Trimming cost V 7 bases and J 0 bases, with 7 bases left between them. This CDR3 is built from 13 residues. CDR3 amino acids: CASTRSSYNEQFF. DNA of the CDR3: TGTGCCAGCACGAGGAGCTCCTACAATGAGCAGTTCTTC. Together with reference TRBV7-2 and TRBJ2-1, the CDR3 gives the full variable domain: GAGVSQSPSNKVTEKGKDVELRCDPISGHTALYWYRQSLGQGLEFLIYFQGNSAPDKSGLPSDRFSAERTGGSVSTLTIQRTQQEDSAVYLCASTRSSYNEQFFGPGTRLTVL.

The chain recombines TRBV7-9 with TRBJ1-1, with 10 bases matching TRBD1. Germline CDR1 and CDR2: SEHNR and FQNEAQ (reference sequence). With V trimmed by 5 bases and J by 3 bases, 9 bases remained unmatched. The CDR3 covers 16 residues. The CDR3 here is CASSLTGGSVDTEAFF. The CDR3 DNA follows: TGTGCCAGCAGCCTGACAGGGGGCTCCGTGGACACTGAAGCTTTCTTT. The variable domain in full, with the rest retrieved from reference TRBV7-9 and TRBJ1-1, is DTGVSQNPRHKITKRGQNVTFRCDPISEHNRLYWYRQTLGQGPEFLTYFQNEAQLEKSRLLSDRFSAERPKGSFSTLEIQRTEQGDSAMYLCASSLTGGSVDTEAFFGQGTRLTVV.

The chain combines TRBV13 with TRBJ2-1; D not certain. Trimming shortened V by 1 base and J by 4 bases, and 14 bases separated the two germline ends. Germline loops: CDR1 PRHDT, CDR2 FYEKMQ (reference sequence). There are 16 residues in the CDR3. The CDR3 spells CASSLAFSWPYNEQFF. CDR3 nucleotide sequence: TGTGCCAGCAGCTTAGCCTTCTCCTGGCCTTACAATGAGCAGTTCTTC.

The chain joins TRBV7-9 to TRBJ2-7, with D possibly being TRBD2 (6 bases). This CDR3 has 18 residues. Trimming stripped 4 bases from V and 6 bases from J, with 28 bases between. CDR1 is SEHNR and CDR2 is FQNEAQ in the germline V gene (reference sequence). Written as DNA, the CDR3 is TGTGCCAGCAGCTCCACTAGTATAACGGGTTTCACCGGGGGCGAGCAGTACTTC. Translating it yields CASSSTSITGFTGGEQYF. Full variable domain (rest looked up from reference TRBV7-9 and TRBJ2-7): DTGVSQNPRHKITKRGQNVTFRCDPISEHNRLYWYRQTLGQGPEFLTYFQNEAQLEKSRLLSDRFSAERPKGSFSTLEIQRTEQGDSAMYLCASSSTSITGFTGGEQYFGPGTRLTVT.

The chain uses TRBV5-1 and TRBJ1-1, with 7 nucleotides matching TRBD1. CDR3 size: 13 residues. Per germline, CDR1 SGHRS and CDR2 YFSETQ. With 4 bases clipped from V and 3 bases from J, the junction kept 3 bases outside the gene matches. This CDR3 is CASSPTGDTEAFF. For the CDR3, the DNA is TGCGCCAGCAGCCCTACAGGGGACACTGAAGCTTTCTTT.

The V and J genes are TRBV28 and TRBJ2-1; 7 positions match TRBD2. Germline loops: CDR1 MDHEN, CDR2 SYDVKM. The V and J ends lost 5 bases and 15 bases, in that order; junction bases with no gene match: 16. The CDR3 runs to 14 residues. CDR3 in amino acids: CASSPPLETSHLFF. The CDR3 region has the DNA TGTGCCAGCAGTCCCCCCCTCGAGACTAGCCACCTGTTCTTC.

The chain recombines TRBV7-2 with TRBJ1-1, with 9 bases that match TRBD1. From germline, CDR1 is SGHTA and CDR2 FQGNSA. This CDR3 region has 15 residues. V lost 5 bases and J lost 3; bases outside the gene matches: 7. This CDR3 reads CASSKTGGMDTEAFF. In nucleotides, the CDR3 is TGTGCCAGCAGCAAGACAGGGGGTATGGACACTGAAGCTTTCTTT.

The chain recombines TRBV7-2 with TRBJ2-7; 7 bases match TRBD2. Germline V CDR1 and CDR2: SGHTA, FQGNSA. This CDR3 is 14 amino acids long. V was clipped by 4 bases and J by 5 bases; unmatched bases: 8. Here the CDR3 reads CASSSGRGGDEQYF. CDR3 DNA sequence: TGTGCCAGCAGCTCTGGGAGGGGAGGCGACGAGCAGTACTTC.

The chain carries TRBV19 and TRBJ1-2, with D tentatively TRBD1 (5 bases). Germline assignment: CDR1 LNHDA and CDR2 SQIVND (reference sequence). CDR3 size: 14 residues. V shed 3 bases and J shed 3 bases, with 11 bases lying between them. CDR3 in amino acids: CASSIARDYYGYTF. DNA of the CDR3: TGTGCCAGTAGTATTGCCAGGGATTACTATGGCTACACCTTC.

The rearrangement links TRBV28 to TRBJ1-2; unclear D gene. The V end was cut by 6 bases, the J end by 8 bases, with 13 bases between. This CDR3 spans 12 amino acids. Germline V CDR1 and CDR2: MDHEN, SYDVKM. The CDR3 DNA reads TGTGCCAGCAGAGGAACCTCACCAGGCTACACCTTC. Protein: CASRGTSPGYTF.

Points on this clone: This CDR3 is missing its conserved last phenylalanine or tryptophan, likely due to a read error. The J gene is TRBJ2-7, the V gene TRBV28; the D gene is possibly TRBD2 (5 bases). Per the germline V gene, CDR1 is MDHEN and CDR2 is SYDVKM. CDR3 length: 14 amino acids. The V gene lost 4 bases and the J gene lost 3 bases, with 13 bases spanning the gap. The CDR3 region is CASSYPGTSYEQYL. The CDR3 bases are TGTGCCAGCAGTTATCCCGGAACTAGCTACGAGCAGTACCTC.

In nucleotides, the CDR3 is TGTGCCAGCAGCCCCGGACAGGGAAGCTACACCTTC. Protein product: CASSPGQGSYTF. The rearrangement joins TRBV7-2 to TRBJ1-2; 8 bases fit TRBD1. CDR1 is SGHTA and CDR2 is FQGNSA in the germline V gene. The CDR3 is made up of 12 amino acids. The V gene end was trimmed by 5 bases and the J gene end by 9 bases; junction bases not matched to a gene: 5.

In the case of this clone: Only one base separates this from a far larger clonotype, so it likely reflects a read error. This chain connects TRBV27 to TRBJ2-1; 9 nucleotides agree with TRBD2. CDR3 length equals 16 residues. Germline CDR1 MNHEY, CDR2 SMNVEV (reference sequence). The DNA of the CDR3 is TGTTCCAGCAGACCCCCAGCGGGAGGCCCTTTAAGGGAGCAGTTCTTC. It is translated as CSSRPPAGGPLREQFF.

This clone was observed a few times. The chain carries TRBV5-1 and TRBJ2-4; maybe TRBD1 (5 bases). Trimming pared 2 bases from V and 0 bases from J, leaving 9 bases between. Germline V gives CDR1 SGHRS, CDR2 YFSETQ. This CDR3 comprises 15 residues. The CDR3 coding sequence is TGCGCCAGCAGCTTAGGGGTGGGAGCCAAAAACATTCAGTACTTC. Residues: CASSLGVGAKNIQYF. Full variable domain (rest looked up from reference TRBV5-1 and TRBJ2-4): KAGVTQTPRYLIKTRGQQVTLSCSPISGHRSVSWYQQTPGQGLQFLFEYFSETQRNKGNFPGRFSGRQFSNSRSEMNVSTLELGDSALYLCASSLGVGAKNIQYFGAGTRLSVL.

The gene calls are TRBV5-4 and TRBJ2-7; 10 bases map to TRBD1. V was pared by 4 bases and J by 0 bases, with 7 bases of the junction left unmatched. The CDR3 runs to 16 residues. Germline lookup yields CDR1 SGHNT and CDR2 YYREEE (reference sequence). In DNA, the CDR3 is TGTGCCAGCAGCAGCCCGGGACAGGGGATCTCCTACGAGCAGTACTTC. As protein: CASSSPGQGISYEQYF.

This sequence joins TRBV19 and TRBJ2-2, with a weak D call TRBD1 (7 bases). Between the trimmed V and J ends, which lost 3 bases and 6 bases, there was a span of 11 bases. Germline V gene lookup returns CDR1 LNHDA and CDR2 SQIVND (reference sequence). CDR3 length: 14 residues. The CDR3 here is CASSIQGGAGELFF. CDR3 nucleotides: TGTGCCAGTAGTATCCAGGGGGGCGCCGGGGAGCTGTTTTTT.

This rearrangement joins TRBV6-5 to TRBJ2-3; D possibly corresponds to TRBD2 (6 bases). The V end was cut by 6 bases, the J end by 6 bases, with 16 bases between. The germline V gene has CDR1 MNHEY and CDR2 SVGAGI. The CDR3 has 14 residues. The CDR3 DNA reads TGTGCCAGCAGCATTGGGCGGGACGTGGATACGCAGTATTTT. Protein product: CASSIGRDVDTQYF.

About this clone itself: The same CDR3 is also encoded by other DNA sequences in this sample. V is TRBV29-1 and J is TRBJ2-5; D possibly corresponds to TRBD1 (5 bases). Germline CDR1 SQVTM, CDR2 ANQGSEA. Trimming removed 8 bases from V and 2 bases from J, with 9 bases in between. The length of the CDR3 is 11 residues. The CDR3 loop is CSFRVQETQYF. DNA for the CDR3: TGCAGCTTCAGGGTTCAAGAGACCCAGTACTTC.

The chain recombines TRBV5-4 with TRBJ2-5, with TRBD1 identical over 9 bases. The CDR3 totals 14 residues. The V gene's germline CDR1 is SGHNT and CDR2 YYREEE (reference sequence). With 4 bases clipped from V and 5 bases from J, the junction kept 6 bases outside the gene matches. CDR3 sequence reads: CASSPGQGRETQYF. The CDR3 DNA sequence: TGTGCCAGCAGCCCAGGACAGGGGAGGGAGACCCAGTACTTC. The variable domain in full, with the rest retrieved from reference TRBV5-4 and TRBJ2-5, is ETGVTQSPTHLIKTRGQQVTLRCSSQSGHNTVSWYQQALGQGPQFIFQYYREEENGRGNFPPRFSGLQFPNYSSELNVNALELDDSALYLCASSPGQGRETQYFGPGTRLLVL.

The chain is built from TRBV7-9 and TRBJ1-2; no clear D gene. The length of the CDR3 is 14 residues. The germline gives CDR1 SEHNR, CDR2 FQNEAQ (reference sequence). V lost 0 bases and J lost 6, with 11 bases in between. In DNA, the CDR3 is TGTGCCAGCAGCTTAGCAGGGTCCGTTCATGGCTACACCTTC. This encodes CASSLAGSVHGYTF.